Shown below are 25 T cell receptor beta chains from a single sample sequenced in a study of response to subunit inactivated influenza vaccine. TCRdb recomputed calls from the RT-PCR reads with MiXCR, one row per CDR3 protein. The table records over 800,000 distinct CDR3 sequences, about 20% of them present only once. Source: PBMCs from blood, taken 5 to 6 days after vaccination. The origin of the receptors is a man aged 45-65 years who received an inactivated influenza vaccine.

The gene calls are TRBV7-6 and TRBJ2-5; 11 positions agree with TRBD2. The CDR3 consists of 16 residues. CDR1 is SGHVS and CDR2 is FNYEAQ in the germline V gene. V lost 4 bases, J lost 1 base, and 5 bases stayed unmatched. The CDR3 region is CASSSLSGRGQETQYF. CDR3 nucleotide sequence: TGTGCCAGCAGCTCCCTTAGCGGGAGGGGCCAAGAGACCCAGTACTTC.

The V and J genes are TRBV10-3 and TRBJ2-3, with D unclear. The CDR3 runs to 13 residues. CDR1 is ENHRY and CDR2 is SYGVKD in the germline V gene. V gave up 0 bases and J gave up 2 bases, with 3 bases separating them. The CDR3 DNA reads TGTGCCATCAGTGAGTCAGTCACAGATACGCAGTATTTT. This encodes CAISESVTDTQYF.

This clonotype was seen only a few times. The chain links TRBV10-1 to TRBJ2-5; 10 bases map to TRBD2. Germline CDR1 reads WNHNN; CDR2 reads SYGVQD (reference sequence). The CDR3 runs 14 residues. V shed 8 bases and J 4 bases; nucleotides not matched to a gene: 7. The CDR3 bases are TGCGCCAGCTCCGCGAGGACTAGCGGAGAGACCCAGTACTTC. Translated, it gives CASSARTSGETQYF.

This clonotype was seen many times. V usage is TRBV6-1 and J usage is TRBJ2-2, with D hard to call. The CDR3 extends over 14 amino acids. CDR1 and CDR2 (germline): MNHNS, SASEGT. V was trimmed by 6 bases and J by 2 bases, leaving 10 bases between them. This CDR3 is CASSPLLNTGELFF. For the CDR3, the DNA is TGTGCCAGCAGCCCTCTCTTAAACACCGGGGAGCTGTTTTTT.

A few counts support this clonotype. The chain is built from TRBV9 and TRBJ1-1; D remains unclear. The CDR3 consists of 13 residues. Germline V gene data show CDR1 as SGDLS and CDR2 as YYNGEE. Trimming pared 4 bases from V and 2 bases from J, leaving 9 bases between. The CDR3 here is CASSPSPNTEAFF. Here the CDR3 DNA reads TGTGCCAGCAGCCCCAGTCCCAACACTGAAGCTTTCTTT.

This chain joins TRBV20-1 and TRBJ2-7; no reliable D call. Germline CDR1 and CDR2: DFQATT and SNEGSKA (reference sequence). V gave up 1 base and J gave up 2 bases, with 3 bases separating them. CDR3 length: 11 amino acids. DNA of the CDR3: TGCAGTGCTAGAGTAACCTACGAGCAGTACTTC. It is translated as CSARVTYEQYF.

V and J are TRBV20-1 and TRBJ2-7, with D tentatively TRBD2 (7 bases). The CDR3 sequence is 14 residues long. Germline V lookup: CDR1 DFQATT, CDR2 SNEGSKA (reference sequence). V was clipped by 1 base and J by 3 bases, with 13 bases between them. The CDR3 loop is CSARGAGADYEQYF. The CDR3 bases are TGCAGTGCTAGAGGGGCGGGGGCAGACTACGAGCAGTACTTC.

This rearrangement joins TRBV6-2 or TRBV6-3 to TRBJ2-3; 9 nucleotides agree with TRBD2. Germline trimming cut 5 bases from V and 1 base from J; bases unmatched to any gene: 4. CDR1 and CDR2 from the germline V gene are MNHEY and SVGEGT. The CDR3 runs 15 residues. CDR3 DNA: TGTGCCAGCAGTGATCTAGCGGGACGCACAGATACGCAGTATTTT. Translating it yields CASSDLAGRTDTQYF.

The genes are TRBV30 and TRBJ1-1; 7 nucleotides match TRBD1. The length of the CDR3 is 14 residues. The germline gives CDR1 GTSNPN, CDR2 SVGIG (reference sequence). J gave up 5 bases and V 2 bases, and 8 bases lay outside the gene matches. CDR3 DNA sequence: TGTGCCTGGAGTATCGGGACAGCCAGAACTGAAGCTTTCTTT. Translating gives CAWSIGTARTEAFF.

The V gene is TRBV5-5, the J gene TRBJ2-5, with TRBD2 matching over 11 bases. Germline CDR1 reads SGHKS; CDR2 reads YYEKEE (reference sequence). This CDR3 has 17 residues. J lost 5 bases, V lost 1 base, and 10 bases had no gene match. CDR3 DNA: TGTGCCAGCAGCTTGACCCCTAGCGGGGGGAGGGTGGAGACCCAGTACTTC. It specifies CASSLTPSGGRVETQYF.

The CDR3 region has the DNA TGCAGCGTTCGGGGGGGACTAGCGGGAGCCCACGAGCAGTACTTC. Translation: CSVRGGLAGAHEQYF. The chain has TRBV29-1 and TRBJ2-7, with 14 positions matching TRBD2. Germline-derived CDR1 and CDR2 are SQVTM and ANQGSEA. With V trimmed by 5 bases and J by 5 bases, 8 bases remained unmatched. CDR3 size: 15 residues.

V usage is TRBV21-1 and J usage is TRBJ1-1. TRBV21-1 is a documented pseudogene. The CDR3 sequence is 15 residues long. For the CDR3, the DNA is TGTGCCAGCAGCAAAGATGAGGTCCTCGAGACTGAAGCTTTCTTT. Translated: CASSKDEVLETEAFF.

V is TRBV6-2 or TRBV6-3 and J is TRBJ2-7; 7 positions match TRBD2. Germline trimming cut 4 bases from V and 5 bases from J; bases unmatched to any gene: 14. Germline CDR1 and CDR2: MNHEY and SVGEGT. CDR3 size: 16 residues. Here the CDR3 DNA reads TGTGCCAGCAGTTCCCTAGCGGCAACTAGGCCCCACGAGCAGTACTTC. It yields the protein CASSSLAATRPHEQYF.

A note on this clonotype: Compared with germline, one end of the junction differs, possibly owing to a read error. The V call is TRBV18, the J call TRBJ2-1; TRBD2 matches at 10 bases. CDR3 length equals 15 residues. Germline loops: CDR1 KGHSH, CDR2 LQKENI. CDR3 protein: CASSESGRAGNEQSF. CDR3 nucleotides: TGTGCCAGCTCAGAAAGCGGGAGGGCTGGCAATGAGCAGTCCTTC.

This clonotype has at least ten counts. The chain employs TRBV20-1 and TRBJ2-7; D is possibly TRBD1 or TRBD2 (5 bases each). V was shortened by 6 bases and J by 8 bases, with 17 bases between the two germline ends. Germline CDR1 and CDR2: DFQATT and SNEGSKA (reference sequence). The CDR3 runs to 12 residues. CDR3 loop: CSATPGTPKQYF. The CDR3 DNA follows: TGCAGTGCAACCCCCGGGACCCCAAAGCAGTACTTC.

This clonotype came up a few times. This chain links TRBV3-1 with TRBJ1-2; D call uncertain. The V end lost 3 bases, the J end lost 3 bases, and 5 bases lay between the germline ends. Germline V gene sequence: CDR1 LGHDT, CDR2 YNNKEL (reference sequence). The length of the CDR3 is 12 residues. This CDR3 reads CASSQGYYGYTF. CDR3 sequence (DNA): TGTGCCAGCAGCCAGGGGTACTATGGCTACACCTTC.

This clonotype appeared a few times. The CDR3, as DNA: TGTGCCACCAGCAGAGATCGTTCCGGGGGAACTAATGAAAAACTGTTTTTT. Encoded protein: CATSRDRSGGTNEKLFF. The chain has TRBV15 and TRBJ1-4; weak D call: TRBD1 (5 bases). CDR1 and CDR2 from the germline V gene are LNHNV and YYDKDF (reference sequence). The germline V and J ends were trimmed by 0 bases and 1 base, with 12 bases remaining between them. There are 17 residues in the CDR3.

In its sample, this clonotype was seen a few times. V usage is TRBV29-1 and J usage is TRBJ1-1; D not certain. V lost 0 bases and J 3 bases, leaving 11 bases between the germline ends. The CDR3 loop spans 14 amino acids. Germline V gene data show CDR1 as SQVTM and CDR2 as ANQGSEA. CDR3 loop: CSVEEAGRDTEAFF. The CDR3 DNA reads as TGCAGCGTTGAAGAAGCAGGAAGGGACACTGAAGCTTTCTTT. Full variable domain (remainder filled in from reference TRBV29-1 and TRBJ1-1): SAVISQKPSRDICQRGTSLTIQCQVDSQVTMMFWYRQQPGQSLTLIATANQGSEATYESGFVIDKFPISRPNLTFSTLTVSNMSPEDSSIYLCSVEEAGRDTEAFFGQGTRLTVV.

This clonotype was detected only a few times. The genes are TRBV7-9 and TRBJ2-7; weak D call: TRBD2 (6 bases). The V and J ends lost 1 base and 0 bases respectively, with 13 bases between them. The CDR3 consists of 16 residues. Per germline, CDR1 SEHNR and CDR2 FQNEAQ (reference sequence). CDR3: CASSLDSGTDSYEQYF. The DNA for the CDR3 is TGTGCCAGCAGCTTAGATTCCGGGACTGACTCCTACGAGCAGTACTTC.

This clonotype was recorded at least ten times. This rearrangement joins TRBV10-3 to TRBJ2-7; 8 positions agree with TRBD2. This CDR3 is 14 amino acids long. With 6 bases clipped from V and 2 bases from J, the junction kept 6 bases outside the gene matches. From germline, CDR1 is ENHRY and CDR2 SYGVKD. The CDR3 protein is CAISSSGSTYEQYF. The CDR3 nucleotides read TGTGCCATCAGCTCAAGCGGGAGTACCTACGAGCAGTACTTC.

This clonotype was seen repeatedly, ten times or more. This sequence joins TRBV6-1 and TRBJ2-5, with 9 nucleotides matching TRBD1. Germline V gene lookup returns CDR1 MNHNS and CDR2 SASEGT. With V trimmed by 8 bases and J by 5 bases, 12 bases remained unmatched. The CDR3 has 15 amino acids. CDR3 sequence reads: CASARGQGFMETQYF. CDR3 bases: TGTGCCAGCGCTCGGGGACAGGGCTTCATGGAGACCCAGTACTTC.

The sample holds a few counts of this clonotype. The chain recombines TRBV4-3 with TRBJ1-2; D is uncertain. This CDR3 has 15 residues. Trimming took off 0 bases at V and 5 bases at J, with 13 bases between the two ends. Germline CDR1 is LGHNA and CDR2 is YSLEER. The chain's CDR3 is CASSQDTATPYGYTF. The CDR3 DNA is TGCGCCAGCAGCCAAGATACTGCCACCCCTTATGGCTACACCTTC.

This clonotype occurred once. The rearrangement uses TRBV12-3 or TRBV12-4 and TRBJ1-4; D is possibly TRBD1 (5 bases). The CDR3 covers 12 residues. V lost 3 bases and J lost 12, with 11 bases in between. For the CDR3, the DNA is TGTGCCAGCAGTTTCACCGGGGCGGAACTGTTTTTT. It translates to CASSFTGAELFF.

This clonotype came up many times. The chain combines TRBV7-9 with TRBJ1-2; 11 bases are a match to TRBD1. Germline-derived CDR1 and CDR2 are SEHNR and FQNEAQ (reference sequence). The CDR3 consists of 16 residues. The J segment lost 2 bases and the V segment lost 5 bases, leaving 7 bases of the junction unmatched. CDR3 protein: CASSTDRGPKNYGYTF. The CDR3 nucleotides are TGTGCCAGCAGCACGGACAGGGGGCCTAAAAACTATGGCTACACCTTC. The variable domain in full, with the rest retrieved from reference TRBV7-9 and TRBJ1-2, is DTGVSQNPRHKITKRGQNVTFRCDPISEHNRLYWYRQTLGQGPEFLTYFQNEAQLEKSRLLSDRFSAERPKGSFSTLEIQRTEQGDSAMYLCASSTDRGPKNYGYTFGSGTRLTVV.

As DNA, the CDR3 is TGTGCCAGCAGTTTAAGACAGGGGACTTCCTACGAGCAGTACTTC. This translates into CASSLRQGTSYEQYF. The genes are TRBV12-3 or TRBV12-4 and TRBJ2-7, with 8 bases matching TRBD1. The trim removed 2 bases at V and 1 base at J, leaving 4 bases unmatched. The length of the CDR3 is 15 residues.